This TCR beta chain comes out of a study of T cell responses to AZD1222 COVID-19 vaccine. General study findings and limits: Spike-specific TCR repertoires showed rising breadth and depth after two AZD1222 doses. As reported, nearly half of all spike-specific TCRs target variant regions that are unmutated. Repertoire collection took place solely once the T cell response had peaked. Vaccine-related CD4 TCRs covered spike, predominating at 160-218 and 743-854.

Comment on this clone: Its antigen is currently unknown.

Method: immunoSEQ multiplex PCR; TCRdb's copy keeps in-frame clones and lacks some. The sample holds some 120,000 clones; around 85% are singletons and the top ten take about 1.6%. V lost 5 bases and J 4 bases, leaving 18 bases between the germline ends. The CDR3 sequence is 16 residues long. The germline gives CDR1 MNHEY, CDR2 SVGEGT. The source was peripheral blood, collected on day 0 of AZD1222 vaccination. The receptor was derived from an adult in good health. The V call is TRBV6-2 or TRBV6-3, the J call TRBJ1-3, with D possibly matching TRBD1 (5 bases). CDR3 sequence (DNA): TGTGCCAGCAGTCTCTTACGACAGCGTTCCGGAAACACCATATATTTT. It translates to CASSLLRQRSGNTIYF.